Listed below are T cell receptor beta chains from one sample, sequenced in a study of beta chain features in type 1 diabetes. The assay was immunoSEQ multiplex PCR, and TCRdb's table has in-frame clones only and misses some. The data show roughly 380,000 clones, around a fifth seen once. Sequencing input: naive CD4+ T cells from blood. Receptors originate from a woman aged 18-35 years in good health. Both conserved end residues are part of each CDR3. Fields, in order: J gene, D gene, clone size, V gene, CDR3 DNA, CDR3 protein. A D gene is named only where the DNA matches it firmly. Rows may omit the clone size; those that give it use once, few, many or a size class.

TRBJ2-1 | TRBD2 | - | TRBV7-2 | TGTGCCAGCAGCTTTTGGGCTAGCGGGGATGAGCAGTTCTTC | CASSFWASGDEQFF
TRBJ2-3 | - | - | TRBV7-2 | TGTGCCAGCAGCTTCGCTAGAGATACGCAGTATTTT | CASSFARDTQYF
TRBJ1-1 | TRBD1 | - | TRBV11-2 | TGTGCCAGCAGCGAATACAGGGGGCAGTACACTGAAGCTTTCTTT | CASSEYRGQYTEAFF
TRBJ1-5 | - | few | TRBV28 | TGTGCCAGCAGTTTAAGTGCCCCGGGGCAGCCCCAGCATTTT | CASSLSAPGQPQHF
TRBJ2-3 | - | few | TRBV30 | TGTGGGAGCGGTACAGATACGCAGTATTTT | CGSGTDTQYF
TRBJ1-5 | - | - | TRBV18 | TGTGCCAGCTCACTCGGTGAGGATCAGCCCCAGCATTTT | CASSLGEDQPQHF
TRBJ2-1 | - | few | TRBV10-3 | TGTGCCATCAGTGTCGCGGGACAGCGGGAGAAACCCTACAATGAGCAGTTCTTC | CAISVAGQREKPYNEQFF
TRBJ1-1 | - | once | TRBV11-2 | TGTGCCAGCAGCTTAGTTGGCCAGGCGAACACTGAAGCTTTCTTT | CASSLVGQANTEAFF
TRBJ1-1 | - | - | TRBV4-1 | TGCGCCAGCAGCCAAGAGGGAGGGACTGAAGCTTTCTTT | CASSQEGGTEAFF
TRBJ2-3 | - | - | TRBV4-2 | TGTGCCAGCAGCCAACTGTCGGGTACGCAGTATTTT | CASSQLSGTQYF
TRBJ1-4 | - | few | TRBV5-1 | TGCGCCAGCAGACCAGGGATAGGTAATGAAAAACTGTTTTTT | CASRPGIGNEKLFF
TRBJ1-6 | TRBD1 | - | TRBV15 | TGTGCCACCAGACGGGGACAGTATAATTCACCCCTCCACTTT | CATRRGQYNSPLHF
TRBJ2-1 | TRBD2 | few | TRBV11-3 | TGTGCCAGCAGCCTAAGACTAGCGGGTACGGCCTGGAATGAGCAGTTCTTC | CASSLRLAGTAWNEQFF
TRBJ1-2 | - | few | TRBV7-6 | TGTGCCAGCAGCTCGGACGGGAGGTGGAGCTACACCTTC | CASSSDGRWSYTF
TRBJ2-7 | - | - | TRBV9 | TGTGCCAGCAGCGTAGGTGGGGCGACTGACGACGAGCAGTACTTC | CASSVGGATDDEQYF
TRBJ2-5 | TRBD2 | few | TRBV29-1 | TGCAGCGTGGCTCTAGCGGGAGGGAGGGAGACCCAGTACTTC | CSVALAGGRETQYF